Given below is one TCR beta chain in context. Its antigen remains unknown. TCRdb processed the reads anew with MiXCR; each CDR3 protein has one entry. Of around 900,000 distinct CDR3 sequences listed, approximately 31% are singletons. Germline loops: CDR1 SQVTM, CDR2 ANQGSEA. The length of the CDR3 is 14 residues. V lost 6 bases, J lost 3 bases, and 14 bases lay in between. This sample was included in a study of T cell repertoires in cytomegalovirus infection. Overall study context: The public TCR beta signatures pointed to both CMV infection and matching HLA type.

Study-level results: Cumulative frequency (of public TCR beta family members) identified carriers of CMV plus the relevant HLA.

V gene TRBV29-1 combines with J gene TRBJ2-2; a possible D gene is TRBD2 (5 bases). The sequence was obtained from a human donor in good health (CMV status not recorded). Some clones in this sample may be carry-over from other donors' samples. The sequences come from cultured CD8+ T cells from PBMCs, collected from culture after CMV antigen stimulation. Written as DNA, the CDR3 is TGCAGCGTCCGCGGTGGACTTGACACCGGGGAGCTGTTTTTT. Translated: CSVRGGLDTGELFF.